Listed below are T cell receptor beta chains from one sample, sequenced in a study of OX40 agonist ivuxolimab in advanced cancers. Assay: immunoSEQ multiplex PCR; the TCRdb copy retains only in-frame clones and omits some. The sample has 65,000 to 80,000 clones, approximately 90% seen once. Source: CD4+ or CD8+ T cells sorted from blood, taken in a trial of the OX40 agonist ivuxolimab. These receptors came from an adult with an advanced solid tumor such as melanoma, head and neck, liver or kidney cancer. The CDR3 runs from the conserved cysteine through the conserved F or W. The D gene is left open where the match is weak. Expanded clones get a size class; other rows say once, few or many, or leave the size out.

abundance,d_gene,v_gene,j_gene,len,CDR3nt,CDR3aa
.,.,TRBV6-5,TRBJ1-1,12,TGTGCCAGCAGCTATAGTATCACTGAAGCTTTCTTT,CASSYSITEAFF
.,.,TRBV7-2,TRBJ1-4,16,TGTGCCAGCAAAGATCTCAATTGGGGTTTAGGAGAAAAACTGTTTTTT,CASKDLNWGLGEKLFF
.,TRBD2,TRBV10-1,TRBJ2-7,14,TGCGCCAGCAGGCCTCTAGCGGGGGCCTACGAGCAGTACTTC,CASRPLAGAYEQYF
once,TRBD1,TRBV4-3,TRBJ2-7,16,TGCGCCAGCAGCCAAGATCTTACAGGGGGTAGTTACGAGCAGTACTTC,CASSQDLTGGSYEQYF
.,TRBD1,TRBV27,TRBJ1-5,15,TGTGCCAGCAGGCGGACAGGGCCCAGCAATCAGCCCCAGCATTTT,CASRRTGPSNQPQHF
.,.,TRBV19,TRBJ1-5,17,TGTGCCAGTAGCGACTTACAGGCGTTCGAACCCAATCAGCCCCAGCATTTT,CASSDLQAFEPNQPQHF
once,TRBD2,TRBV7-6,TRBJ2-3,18,TGTGCCAGCAGCTTAGCGCTAAGTCTAGCGGGGGTCACAGATACGCAGTATTTT,CASSLALSLAGVTDTQYF
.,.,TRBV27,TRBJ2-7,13,TGTGCCAGCAGTTTATCAGACAGCTACGAGCAGTACTTC,CASSLSDSYEQYF
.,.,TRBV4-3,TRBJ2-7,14,TGCGCCAGCAGCCAAACACGGGGTTCCTACGAGCAGTACTTC,CASSQTRGSYEQYF
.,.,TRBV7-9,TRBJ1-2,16,TGTGCCAGCAGGTTCGACCGGGACTTCATAGGTTATGGCTACACCTTC,CASRFDRDFIGYGYTF
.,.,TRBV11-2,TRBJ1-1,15,TGTGCCAGCAGCTTAGATAAGGCCCGGAGGACTGAAGCTTTCTTT,CASSLDKARRTEAFF
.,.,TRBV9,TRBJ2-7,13,TGTGCCAGCAGCTCCCGTGAGGCGGGCGAGCAGTACTTC,CASSSREAGEQYF
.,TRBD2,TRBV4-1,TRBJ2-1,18,TGCGCCAGCAGCCAAGACGCCGGGGGAGCGGGGGGCTTTCTGGGGCAGTTCTTC,CASSQDAGGAGGFLGQFF
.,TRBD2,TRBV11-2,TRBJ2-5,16,TGTGCCAGCAGCTTAGGGCGGGGGGCCAGGACCGAGACCCAGTACTTC,CASSLGRGARTETQYF
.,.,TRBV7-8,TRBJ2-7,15,TGTGCCAGCAGCTTAGCGCTCCCAGACTCCTACGAGCAGTACTTC,CASSLALPDSYEQYF
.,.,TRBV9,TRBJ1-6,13,TGTGCCAGCAGCGTACAGGGTAATTCACCCCTCCACTTT,CASSVQGNSPLHF
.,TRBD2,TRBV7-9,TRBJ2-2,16,TGTGCCAGCAGCACCTTAGCGGGCTACCACACCGGGGAGCTGTTTTTT,CASSTLAGYHTGELFF
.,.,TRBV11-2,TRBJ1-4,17,TGTGCCAGCAGCCGAGGGCCCGGGACAACAACTAATGAAAAACTGTTTTTT,CASSRGPGTTTNEKLFF
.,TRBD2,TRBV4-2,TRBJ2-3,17,TGTGCCAGCAGCGAAAGAGCCAGCGGGGGGGCTGCAGATACGCAGTATTTT,CASSERASGGAADTQYF
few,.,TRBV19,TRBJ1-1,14,TGTGCCAGTTCACTCGGACAAGGTGCCCGTGAAGCTTTCTTT,CASSLGQGAREAFF
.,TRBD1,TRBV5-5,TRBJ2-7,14,TGTGCCAGCAGCTTGACAGGGGGAGGCTACGAGCAGTACTTC,CASSLTGGGYEQYF
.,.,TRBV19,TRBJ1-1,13,TGTGCCAGTACTTTACTTCAGGGGACTGAAGCTTTCTTT,CASTLLQGTEAFF
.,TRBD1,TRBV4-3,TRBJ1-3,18,TGCGCCAGCAGCCACACGATCGGGACAGGGGATGCGGGAAACACCATATATTTT,CASSHTIGTGDAGNTIYF
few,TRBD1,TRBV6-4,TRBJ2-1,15,TGTGCCAGCAGCCCTACAGGGGGAGACTACAATGAGCAGTTCTTC,CASSPTGGDYNEQFF
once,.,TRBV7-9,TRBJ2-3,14,TGTGCCAGCAGAGGAGGACAGTCCCTTTATACGCAGTATTTT,CASRGGQSLYTQYF
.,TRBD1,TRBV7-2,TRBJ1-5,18,TGTGCCAGCAGCTTACGGACCGACAGGGATTATAGCAATCAGCCCCAGCATTTT,CASSLRTDRDYSNQPQHF
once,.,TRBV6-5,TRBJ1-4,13,TGTGCCAGCAGTTCCCGGCGAGATGAAAAACTGTTTTTT,CASSSRRDEKLFF
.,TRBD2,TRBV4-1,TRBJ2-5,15,TGCGCCAGCAGCCAAGTTCCGGTAAATGGGGGGGCCCAGTACTTC,CASSQVPVNGGAQYF
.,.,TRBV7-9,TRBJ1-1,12,TGTGCCAGCAGCGTAGGGTTCACTGAAGCTTTCTTT,CASSVGFTEAFF
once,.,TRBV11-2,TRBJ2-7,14,TGTGCCAGCAGCTTATTCAGGCGCGGGTACGAGCAGTACTTC,CASSLFRRGYEQYF
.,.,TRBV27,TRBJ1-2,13,TGTGCCAGCAGTTTATCGCCGGGGTACGGCTACACCTTC,CASSLSPGYGYTF
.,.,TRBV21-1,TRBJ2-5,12,TGTGCCAGCGGACAGGGCAAAGAGACCCAGTACTTC,CASGQGKETQYF
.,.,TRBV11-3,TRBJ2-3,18,TGTGCCAGCAGCCTCCCCGAGGTTAATATTCAAAGCACAGATACGCAGTATTTT,CASSLPEVNIQSTDTQYF
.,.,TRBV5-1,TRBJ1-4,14,TGCGCCAGCAGCTGGGGGGGCGAAGATGAAAAACTGTTTTTT,CASSWGGEDEKLFF
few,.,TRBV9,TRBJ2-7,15,TGTGCCAGCAGCGTAGGTGGCAGCGGCTCCTACGAGCAGTACTTC,CASSVGGSGSYEQYF
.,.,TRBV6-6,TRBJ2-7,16,TGTGCCAGCATAGATGGGTTGAGAGGCAACCTCTACGAGCAGTACTTC,CASIDGLRGNLYEQYF